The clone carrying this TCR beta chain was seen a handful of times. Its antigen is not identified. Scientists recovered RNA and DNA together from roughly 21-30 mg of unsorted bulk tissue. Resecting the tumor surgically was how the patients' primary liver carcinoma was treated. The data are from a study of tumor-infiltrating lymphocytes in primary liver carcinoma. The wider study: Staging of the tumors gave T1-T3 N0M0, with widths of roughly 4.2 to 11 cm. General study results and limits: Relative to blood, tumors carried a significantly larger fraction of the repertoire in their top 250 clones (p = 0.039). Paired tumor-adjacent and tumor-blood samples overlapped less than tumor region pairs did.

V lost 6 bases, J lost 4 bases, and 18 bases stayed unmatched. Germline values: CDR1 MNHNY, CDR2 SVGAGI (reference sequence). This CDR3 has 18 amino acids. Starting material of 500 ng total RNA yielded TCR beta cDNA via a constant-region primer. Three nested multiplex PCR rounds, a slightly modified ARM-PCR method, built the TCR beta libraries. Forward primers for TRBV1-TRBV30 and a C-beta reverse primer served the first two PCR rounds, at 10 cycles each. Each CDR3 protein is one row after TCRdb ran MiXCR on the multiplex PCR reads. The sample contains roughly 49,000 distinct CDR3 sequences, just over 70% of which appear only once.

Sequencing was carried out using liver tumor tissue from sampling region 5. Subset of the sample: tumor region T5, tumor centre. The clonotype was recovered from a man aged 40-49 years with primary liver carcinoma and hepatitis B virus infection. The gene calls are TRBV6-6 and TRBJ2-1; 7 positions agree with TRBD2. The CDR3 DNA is TGTGCCAGCAGCGAGGGACTAACGGGATGGCCGATTTACAATGAGCAGTTCTTC. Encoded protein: CASSEGLTGWPIYNEQFF.